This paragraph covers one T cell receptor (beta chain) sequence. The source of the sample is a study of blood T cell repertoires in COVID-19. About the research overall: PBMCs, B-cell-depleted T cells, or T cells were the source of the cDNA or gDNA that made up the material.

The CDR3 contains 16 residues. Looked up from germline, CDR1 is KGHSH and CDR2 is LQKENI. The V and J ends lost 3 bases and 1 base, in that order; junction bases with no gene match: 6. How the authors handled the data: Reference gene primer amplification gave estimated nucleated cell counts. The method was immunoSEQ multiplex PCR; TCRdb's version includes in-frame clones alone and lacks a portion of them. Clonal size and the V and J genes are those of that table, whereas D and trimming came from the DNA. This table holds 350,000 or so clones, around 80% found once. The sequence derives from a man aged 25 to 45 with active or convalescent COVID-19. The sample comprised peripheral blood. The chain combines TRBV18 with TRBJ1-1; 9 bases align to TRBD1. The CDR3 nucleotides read TGTGCCAGCTCACCGCCGGACAGGGGAAGGAACACTGAAGCTTTCTTT. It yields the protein CASSPPDRGRNTEAFF.